This TCR beta chain was found in a study of blood T cell repertoires in COVID-19. The authors' processing: It was from reference gene primer amplification that nucleated cell counts were estimated. Profiled with immunoSEQ multiplex PCR; TCRdb holds only in-frame clones, not every one. From that table come the V and J calls and clone size; the DNA was used to work out D and trimming. Here the sample spans roughly 53,000 clones, under 90% being singletons. Sequencing was performed on peripheral blood. This TCR came from a man in his forties or fifties with acute or convalescent COVID-19.

The DNA of the CDR3 is TGCGCCAGCAGCTGGGGGGAACAGGGGACTGAAGCTTTCTTT. Translating it yields CASSWGEQGTEAFF. The chain employs TRBV5-1 and TRBJ1-1, with 7 bases matching TRBD1. The CDR3 has 14 residues. The trim removed 3 bases at V and 5 bases at J, leaving 7 bases unmatched. The germline gives CDR1 SGHRS, CDR2 YFSETQ.